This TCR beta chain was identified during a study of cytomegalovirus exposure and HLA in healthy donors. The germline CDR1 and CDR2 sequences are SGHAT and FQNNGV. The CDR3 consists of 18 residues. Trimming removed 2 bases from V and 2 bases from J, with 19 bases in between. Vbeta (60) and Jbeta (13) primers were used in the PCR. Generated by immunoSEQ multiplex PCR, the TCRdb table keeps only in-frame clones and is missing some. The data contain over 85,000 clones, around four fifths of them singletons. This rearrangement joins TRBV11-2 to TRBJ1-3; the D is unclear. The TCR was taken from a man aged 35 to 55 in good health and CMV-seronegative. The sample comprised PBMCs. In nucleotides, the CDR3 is TGTGCCAGCAGCTTAAGGGTGGGTGGAGGACTAGCTGGAAACACCATATATTTT. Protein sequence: CASSLRVGGGLAGNTIYF.